These 6 T cell receptor beta chains originate from one sample sequenced in a study of chemoradiotherapy in HPV16-positive cancers. Clones were sequenced by immunoSEQ multiplex PCR, and TCRdb holds only the in-frame ones, with some missing. The table has fewer than 10,000 clones, roughly nine tenths seen once. The sample was blood, taken from a patient who underwent chemoradiotherapy. These receptors were obtained from a human donor with HPV-associated anogenital cancer.

The V gene is TRBV4-1, the J gene TRBJ2-1; 9 nucleotides match TRBD2. Germline loops: CDR1 MGHRA, CDR2 YSYEKL. This CDR3 is built from 18 residues. J lost 5 bases, V lost 1 base, and 12 bases had no gene match. CDR3 nucleotides: TGCGCCAGCAGCCAAGTCGCAGTCAGCGGGGGGACTGACAATGAGCAGTTCTTC. As protein: CASSQVAVSGGTDNEQFF.

This chain links TRBV4-1 with TRBJ2-3, with D perhaps being TRBD1 or TRBD2 (5 bases each). The CDR3 totals 15 residues. Looked up from germline, CDR1 is MGHRA and CDR2 is YSYEKL. V was clipped by 1 base and J by 2 bases, with 10 bases between them. For the CDR3, the DNA is TGCGCCAGCAGCCAAGTCGGGGCGACCACAGATACGCAGTATTTT. Protein: CASSQVGATTDTQYF.

This clone was seen a handful of times. The genes are TRBV11-3 and TRBJ2-7; 13 bases align to TRBD2. The CDR3 covers 19 residues. CDR1 SGHNT and CDR2 YENEEA come from the germline V gene. The V and J ends lost 1 base and 7 bases, in that order; junction bases with no gene match: 16. The CDR3 sequence is CASSLVRLAGGLFWREQYV. CDR3 bases: TGTGCCAGCAGCTTAGTAAGACTAGCGGGGGGCCTTTTCTGGCGAGAGCAGTACGTC.

This clone was seen just once. This rearrangement joins TRBV5-1 to TRBJ2-3, with 8 bases identical to TRBD2. Germline values: CDR1 SGHRS, CDR2 YFSETQ. CDR3 size: 15 residues. V shed 5 bases, J shed 4 bases, and the junction held 9 bases outside the gene matches. The CDR3 sequence: CASSQAGATADTQYF. CDR3 nucleotide sequence: TGCGCCAGCAGTCAAGCGGGGGCCACGGCAGATACGCAGTATTTT.

The V call is TRBV21-1, the J call TRBJ2-1; the D call of TRBD1 is as the table states it, not checked on the DNA. TRBV21-1 is reported as a pseudogene. This CDR3 spans 14 amino acids. The CDR3 coding sequence is TGTGCCAGCAGCCACACCGACAGCGACAATGAGCAGTTCTTC. Translating gives CASSHTDSDNEQFF.

The rearrangement uses TRBV29-1 and TRBJ2-1; the D gene is possibly TRBD2 (6 bases). Deletions cut 3 bases from V and 4 bases from J, with 7 bases between. The CDR3 totals 12 residues. Per germline, CDR1 SQVTM and CDR2 ANQGSEA. CDR3 sequence: CSVDGGYNEQFF. In nucleotides, the CDR3 is TGCAGCGTTGACGGGGGATACAATGAGCAGTTCTTC.